This T cell receptor (beta chain) derives from a study of blood T cells in healthy people across ages. After removal of 4 bases from V and 4 bases from J, the junction contained 17 bases not matched to a gene. Germline V lookup: CDR1 SNHLY, CDR2 FYNNEI. The CDR3 has 19 amino acids. Using a J-beta primer mix together with a sample-barcoded 5' primer, a second PCR was run for about 7 to 12 cycles. TCRdb processed the 5' RACE reads anew with MiXCR; each CDR3 protein has one entry. Found here are about 1.6 million distinct CDR3 sequences, roughly 32% of them singletons; the top ten hold roughly 12%. The sample taken for sequencing was blood. The TCR was taken from a woman aged 25 to 39 in good health. V and J are TRBV2 and TRBJ2-1; TRBD2 matches 9 bases. CDR3 nucleotide sequence: TGTGCCAGCAGTGGAGGGGGACTAGCTGGTGGGGCCCATTACAATGAGCAGTTCTTC. Its protein product is CASSGGGLAGGAHYNEQFF.